Reported below is one T cell receptor (beta chain). What it binds is unknown. V lost 1 base and J 3 bases, leaving 15 bases between the germline ends. Germline loops: CDR1 SEHNR, CDR2 FQNEAQ (reference sequence). The CDR3 runs to 17 residues. The table came from immunoSEQ multiplex PCR; TCRdb's copy has only in-frame clones and leaves some out. This sample carries approximately 180,000 clones, about 83% of them seen once, and the ten largest clones take 1.4%. Donors were drawn from the approximately 120-subject validation cohort, separate from the approximately 700-subject first cohort. These data originate in a study of cytomegalovirus exposure and HLA in healthy donors. Overall study results and limits: Specific recognition of CMV antigens was confirmed in vitro for a few chains (all CMV-associated). Using the classifier, cytomegalovirus status was reportedly diagnosed with high specificity and sensitivity.

The rearrangement uses TRBV7-9 and TRBJ2-2; D might be TRBD1 (6 bases). This clonotype was obtained from a woman in her twenties or thirties in good health and CMV-seronegative. Sequences were obtained from PBMCs. CDR3 nucleotide sequence: TGTGCCAGCAGCTTAGTTTCGCCAGGGGTCTACACCGGGGAGCTGTTTTTT. Translating gives CASSLVSPGVYTGELFF.